This T cell receptor (beta chain) was observed in a study of T-cell reconstitution after alpha-beta-depleted transplantation in children. Researchers prepared the TCRbeta library using unique molecular identifiers, the study reports. TCRdb ran MiXCR on the PCR reads and lists one entry per CDR3 protein. The sample records about 610,000 distinct CDR3 sequences, over 9.5% being singletons. This CDR3 comprises 15 residues. CDR1 and CDR2 (germline): MGHRA, YSYEKL. The ends lost 0 bases at V and 6 bases at J; junction bases unmatched: 8. This receptor was obtained from a human donor who donated a stem cell graft to a child with acute myeloid leukemia. The specimen comprised PBMCs from the stem cell graft donor, sampled from the stem cell graft. The chain couples TRBV4-1 to TRBJ2-7, with TRBD2 matching 7 bases. The chain's CDR3 is CASSQEGRTGGEQYF. The CDR3 coding sequence is TGCGCCAGCAGCCAAGAAGGAAGAACGGGGGGCGAGCAGTACTTC.